This T cell receptor (beta chain) was obtained from a study of cytomegalovirus exposure and HLA in healthy donors. Germline CDR1 reads MNHEY; CDR2 reads SMNVEV (reference sequence). Trimming pared 4 bases from V and 4 bases from J, leaving 13 bases between. The CDR3 length is 15 residues. Overall study findings and caveats: Fewer than 20,000 TCR beta sequences were associated with HLA alleles at 0.05 false discovery rate in a later analysis. Later on, an analysis showed TCR association rates differing by HLA locus, with DRB1 the most and HLA-C the fewest.

A multiplex PCR was run with 60 Vbeta primers and 13 Jbeta primers. Here immunoSEQ multiplex PCR was the method, and the copy in TCRdb shows in-frame clones only, minus some. The sample comprises some 130,000 clones, about 80% of which are singletons, and about 2.2% rests with the top ten. On this clone: The antigen is undetermined.

The chain employs TRBV27 and TRBJ2-2, with unresolved D. Specimen: PBMCs. The receptor was derived from a man aged 25 to 45 in good health and CMV-seronegative. The CDR3, as DNA: TGTGCCAGCAGTTCGGTATCTAGAGGCACCGGGGAGCTGTTTTTT. It translates to CASSSVSRGTGELFF.